The T cell receptor (beta chain) described here comes from a study of OX40 agonist ivuxolimab in advanced cancers. On this clone: It is likely a read error, because the conserved phenylalanine at the end of the CDR3 is missing. Because the CDR3's place on the DNA is in doubt, the DNA is left out and the CDR3 is given as listed by TCRdb.

Germline-derived CDR1 and CDR2 are MNHEY and SVGAGI. With termini counted, the CDR3 has 13 amino acids. Measured with immunoSEQ multiplex PCR; TCRdb has only the in-frame clones, and not every one. Of some 94,000 clones listed, roughly 90% are singletons. The receptor comes from an adult with an advanced solid tumor such as melanoma, head and neck, liver or kidney cancer. The J gene is TRBJ2-7, the V gene TRBV6-5; the table's D gene call, TRBD2, was not cross checked with the DNA. Sample: CD4+ or CD8+ T cells sorted from blood, taken in a trial of the OX40 agonist ivuxolimab. CDR3 sequence reads: CASSYGGTSGIRL.